Listed here are 6 T cell receptor beta chains from one sample, sequenced in a study of CXCR3-negative and CXCR3-positive naive CD8 T cells. Libraries were UMI-labeled 5' RACE TRB cDNA. TCRdb reanalyzed the 5' RACE reads and collapses them to one entry per CDR3 protein, without DNA. The listing records 45,000 to 70,000 distinct CDR3 sequences. Sequencing was performed on memory CD8+ T cells from blood. Every receptor here comes from a human donor in good health. Some clones in this sample may be carry-over from other donors' samples.

V is TRBV7-9 and J is TRBJ1-2; there is no DNA to check the TCRdb D call of TRBD1. CDR1 is SEHNR, CDR2 FQNEAQ, per germline (reference sequence). CDR3 length: 14 residues. CDR3 region: CASSHYKTGGGYTF.

V is TRBV7-9 and J is TRBJ2-7; there is no DNA to check the TCRdb D call of TRBD2. The germline V gene has CDR1 SEHNR and CDR2 FQNEAQ (reference sequence). The CDR3 runs 16 residues. CDR3 in amino acids: CASSRREGLNPYEQYF.

The V and J genes are TRBV9 and TRBJ2-7. Germline V gene lookup returns CDR1 SGDLS and CDR2 YYNGEE. The CDR3 spans 14 residues. CDR3 loop: CASSVEHTSYEQYF.

The rearrangement joins TRBV9 to TRBJ2-7; absent DNA, TCRdb's TRBD2 call cannot be checked. CDR1 SGDLS and CDR2 YYNGEE come from the germline V gene. The CDR3 sequence is 15 residues long. CDR3 amino acids: CASSPLRATRDEQYF.

This chain uses TRBV7-9 with TRBJ1-1; the TRBD1 assignment by TCRdb is unverifiable without DNA. The CDR3 is 19 residues long. The germline CDR1 and CDR2 sequences are SEHNR and FQNEAQ (reference sequence). CDR3 residues: CASSLALVVPQGAITEAFF. The full variable domain, with the rest looked up from reference TRBV7-9 and TRBJ1-1, is DTGVSQNPRHKITKRGQNVTFRCDPISEHNRLYWYRQTLGQGPEFLTYFQNEAQLEKSRLLSDRFSAERPKGSFSTLEIQRTEQGDSAMYLCASSLALVVPQGAITEAFFGQGTRLTVV.

The J gene is TRBJ1-4, the V gene TRBV12-3 or TRBV12-4; TCRdb reports TRBD1, a call that lacks DNA to check it against. The CDR3 is made up of 14 amino acids. This chain's CDR3 is CASKSDSSNEKLFF.